The rows below give T cell receptor beta chains drawn from one sample of a study of T cell responses to AZD1222 COVID-19 vaccine. Clones were read by immunoSEQ multiplex PCR, and TCRdb kept only the in-frame ones, dropping some. This table has more than 85,000 clones, roughly 82% appearing once. The material was peripheral blood, obtained on day 0 of AZD1222 vaccination. These receptors were collected from an adult in good health. The CDR3 runs from the conserved cysteine through the conserved F or W. A D gene is named only where the DNA matches it firmly. The size entry is marked missing in some rows and otherwise reads once, few, many or a size class.

j_call,clone_size,d_call,v_call,cdr3_nt,cdr3_aa
TRBJ1-4,.,TRBD1,TRBV5-6,TGTGCCAGCAGCTTGGGACAGGGGGCTGCAACTAATGAAAAACTGTTTTTT,CASSLGQGAATNEKLFF
TRBJ2-4,.,.,TRBV28,TGTGCCAGCTCTAAGGGACTCTTAAGTACTCAACAGTACTTC,CASSKGLLSTQQYF
TRBJ1-1,.,.,TRBV12-3/TRBV12-4,TGTGCCAGCAGTACCGTGGACGGATCTGAAGCTTTCTTT,CASSTVDGSEAFF
TRBJ1-3,.,.,TRBV7-2,TGTGCCAGCAGCTTATTACAGTCTCGTGCTGGAAACACCATATATTTT,CASSLLQSRAGNTIYF
TRBJ1-6,once,.,TRBV11-2,TGTGCCAGCAGCTCCAGCTTTGGGGGGGGGAATTCACCCCTCCACTTT,CASSSSFGGGNSPLHF
TRBJ2-3,.,TRBD1,TRBV27,TGTGCCAGCAGTTCTCCCCCACAGGGGGGCACAGATACGCAGTATTTT,CASSSPPQGGTDTQYF
TRBJ1-1,.,.,TRBV5-6,TGTGCCAGCAGCTTGCCCCCGAACACTGAAGCTTTCTTT,CASSLPPNTEAFF
TRBJ1-2,.,.,TRBV4-2,TGTGCCAGCAGCCAAGCTGGGGTATTCAGCTACACCTTC,CASSQAGVFSYTF
TRBJ1-1,.,.,TRBV19,TGTGCCAGTAGTATTTTTAGTGGGAAGAACACTGAAGCTTTCTTT,CASSIFSGKNTEAFF
TRBJ1-1,.,.,TRBV12-5,TGTGCTAGTGCCTACCACGGGGCTGAAGCTTTCTTT,CASAYHGAEAFF
TRBJ1-2,.,TRBD1,TRBV7-6,TGTGCCAGCAGCTTACGACAGGGCTATGGCTACACCTTC,CASSLRQGYGYTF
TRBJ1-2,.,.,TRBV7-9,TGTGCCAGCAGCTTGGCGGGGAACTATGGCTACACCTTC,CASSLAGNYGYTF
TRBJ1-6,.,.,TRBV27,TGTGCCAGCGGCCAGGTGATACAAGCCCTCCACTTT,CASGQVIQALHF
TRBJ1-6,.,.,TRBV6-4,TGTGCCAGCAGTGTGTCCCCAGGGAATTCACCCCTCCACTTT,CASSVSPGNSPLHF
TRBJ1-3,.,.,TRBV9,TGTGCCAGCAGCGTAGACGAAGGAACCCTCAGACTCTCTGGAAACACCATATATTTT,CASSVDEGTLRLSGNTIYF
TRBJ1-1,.,TRBD1,TRBV7-9,TGTGCCAGCACCAACAGGGGAAATCCGAACACTGAAGCTTTCTTT,CASTNRGNPNTEAFF
TRBJ2-5,.,.,TRBV5-1,TGCGCCAGCAAAAACAGTCCGCAAGAGACCCAGTACTTC,CASKNSPQETQYF
TRBJ1-2,.,.,TRBV5-1,TGCGCCAGCAGCTTGGCAGGGCCTTACACCTTC,CASSLAGPYTF
TRBJ1-4,.,.,TRBV18,TGTGCCAGCTCACCGACTACTCGACAATTAAATGAAAAACTGTTTTTT,CASSPTTRQLNEKLFF
TRBJ1-2,.,TRBD1,TRBV6-5,TGTGCCAGCAGCGTCGGACAGGAGGTCGGCTACACCTTC,CASSVGQEVGYTF
TRBJ1-6,many,.,TRBV6-1,TGTGCCAGCAGTTGGACAGAGGGAAATTCACCCCTCCACTTT,CASSWTEGNSPLHF
TRBJ2-1,.,TRBD1,TRBV10-2,TGCGCCAGCATTGAGACAGGGGGGAGCAATGAGCAGTTCTTC,CASIETGGSNEQFF
TRBJ1-6,.,.,TRBV7-2,TGTGCCAGCACCCACGGCAGCTACTATAATTCACCCCTCCACTTT,CASTHGSYYNSPLHF
TRBJ2-5,.,TRBD1,TRBV4-2,TGTGCCAGCAGCCAAGGGGTAGACAGGGGGCCCCAAGAGACCCAGTACTTC,CASSQGVDRGPQETQYF
TRBJ2-3,.,.,TRBV5-1,TGCGCCAGCAGCACCGGGAGCACAGATACGCAGTATTTT,CASSTGSTDTQYF
TRBJ1-4,few,.,TRBV20-1,TGCAGTGCTAGTGACCCAAAGGACAGTTATGAAAAACTGTTTTTT,CSASDPKDSYEKLFF
TRBJ2-7,.,.,TRBV4-1,TGCGCCAGCAGCCCAGGTCGTGGGGTGGACAACGAGCAGTACTTC,CASSPGRGVDNEQYF
TRBJ1-2,.,.,TRBV3-1/TRBV3-2,TGTGCCAGCAGCCAAGTGGGGGCGTACTATGGCTACACCTTC,CASSQVGAYYGYTF
TRBJ1-5,.,.,TRBV6-2/TRBV6-3,TGTGCCAGCAGTAACGTGAACCCAAATCAGCCCCAGCATTTT,CASSNVNPNQPQHF
TRBJ2-3,.,TRBD1,TRBV2,TGTGCCAGCGGGGACCGCAGGACAGGGAGGAGCACAGATACGCAGTATTTT,CASGDRRTGRSTDTQYF
TRBJ1-2,.,TRBD1,TRBV6-2/TRBV6-3,TGTGCCAGCAGTTACCCAACAGGGGGCGTCTACTATGGCTACACCTTC,CASSYPTGGVYYGYTF
TRBJ1-6,.,TRBD1,TRBV13,TGTGCCAGCAGCTTAAAGACAGGGTATAATTCACCCCTCCACTTT,CASSLKTGYNSPLHF
TRBJ2-5,.,.,TRBV7-9,TGTGCCAGCAGCCGAAAGGGACACCAAGAGACCCAGTACTTC,CASSRKGHQETQYF
TRBJ1-6,.,TRBD1,TRBV27,TGTGCCAGCAGTTTAAGGGGGCGGACTGGGTCACCCCTCCACTTT,CASSLRGRTGSPLHF